The clone carrying this T cell receptor (beta chain) came up a few times. Its target is not known. This entry comes from a study of T cells after yellow fever vaccination. Looking at the study overall: Some fractions had low cell numbers, and these were prepared with SMART-Seq v4 Ultra Low Input.

Findings and limits, study-wide: By day 5 rather than day 15, the secondary response had peaked, though it was weaker.

TCRdb re-called the 5' RACE reads through MiXCR, storing one row per CDR3 protein. The data show about 320,000 distinct CDR3 sequences, about 11% seen once. Trimming left V 2 bases short and J 2 bases short, with 12 bases between. The CDR3 length is 15 residues. Germline V CDR1 and CDR2: MGHRA, YSYEKL. The receptor was isolated from a man aged 18-30 years who received the YFV17D yellow fever vaccine. The gene calls are TRBV4-1 and TRBJ2-5; no clear D. Sequencing used CD4+ T cells sorted from PBMCs, obtained 45 days after the yellow fever booster vaccination. This CDR3 is CASSQFGSSQETQYF. The CDR3 DNA sequence: TGCGCCAGCAGCCAATTCGGGTCCAGTCAAGAGACCCAGTACTTC.